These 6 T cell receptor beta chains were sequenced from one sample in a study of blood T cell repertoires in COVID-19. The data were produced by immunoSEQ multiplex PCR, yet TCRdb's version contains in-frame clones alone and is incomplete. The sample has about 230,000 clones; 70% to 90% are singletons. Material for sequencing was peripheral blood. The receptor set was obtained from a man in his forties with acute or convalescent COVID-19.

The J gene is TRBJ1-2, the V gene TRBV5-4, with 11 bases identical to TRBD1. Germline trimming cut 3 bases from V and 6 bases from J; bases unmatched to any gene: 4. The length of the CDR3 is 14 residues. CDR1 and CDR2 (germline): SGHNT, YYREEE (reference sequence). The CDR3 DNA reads TGTGCCAGCAGCTCTCCGGGACAGGGGGATGGCTACACCTTC. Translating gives CASSSPGQGDGYTF.

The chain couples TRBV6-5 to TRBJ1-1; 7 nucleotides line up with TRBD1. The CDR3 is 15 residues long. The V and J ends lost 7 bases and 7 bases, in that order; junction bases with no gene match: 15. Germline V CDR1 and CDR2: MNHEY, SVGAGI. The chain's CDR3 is CASTRTGQSFIEAFF. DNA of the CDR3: TGTGCCAGCACCCGCACGGGACAGAGCTTTATTGAAGCTTTCTTT.

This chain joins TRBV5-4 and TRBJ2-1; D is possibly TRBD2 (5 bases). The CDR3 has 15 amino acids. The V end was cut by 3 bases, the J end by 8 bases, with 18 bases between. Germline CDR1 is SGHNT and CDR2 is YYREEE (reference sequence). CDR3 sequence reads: CASSSPWRSSDEQFF. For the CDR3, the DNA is TGTGCCAGCAGCTCCCCCTGGAGGAGTTCGGATGAGCAGTTCTTC.

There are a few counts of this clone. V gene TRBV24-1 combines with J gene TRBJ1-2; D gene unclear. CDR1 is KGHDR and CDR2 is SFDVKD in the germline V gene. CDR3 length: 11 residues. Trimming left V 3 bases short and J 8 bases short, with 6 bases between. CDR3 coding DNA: TGTGCCACCAGTGATAGGAGCGGCTACACCTTC. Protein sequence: CATSDRSGYTF.

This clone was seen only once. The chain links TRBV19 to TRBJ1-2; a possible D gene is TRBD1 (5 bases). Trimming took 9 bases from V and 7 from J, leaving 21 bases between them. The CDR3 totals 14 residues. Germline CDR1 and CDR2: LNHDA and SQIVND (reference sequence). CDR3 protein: CASYAVGGNGGYTF. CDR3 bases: TGTGCCAGCTACGCCGTCGGGGGGAACGGTGGCTACACCTTC. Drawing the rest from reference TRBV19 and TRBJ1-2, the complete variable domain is DGGITQSPKYLFRKEGQNVTLSCEQNLNHDAMYWYRQDPGQGLRLIYYSQIVNDFQKGDIAEGYSVSREKKESFPLTVTSAQKNPTAFYLCASYAVGGNGGYTFGSGTRLTVV.

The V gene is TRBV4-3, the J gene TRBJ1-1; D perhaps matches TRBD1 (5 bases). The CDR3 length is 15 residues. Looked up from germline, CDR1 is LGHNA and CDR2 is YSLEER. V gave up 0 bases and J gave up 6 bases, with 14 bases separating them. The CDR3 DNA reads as TGCGCCAGCAGCCAAGATAAGGGGCCTTGGCCTGAAGCTTTCTTT. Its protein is CASSQDKGPWPEAFF.